What follows describes a single T cell receptor beta chain. Antigen unknown. Looked up from germline, CDR1 is LNHNV and CDR2 is YYDKDF (reference sequence). This CDR3 is built from 15 residues. J gave up 5 bases and V 5 bases, and 8 bases lay outside the gene matches. This sample was included in a study of cytomegalovirus exposure and HLA in healthy donors. As for the study in general: As an earlier analysis found, some 170 million T cells yielded about 120 million unique TCR beta sequences. Regarding the study as a whole: Presence/absence comparisons presumed near-even sequencing depth among donors. In an earlier analysis, about 87% or about 30%: the productive usage of most TCR beta V segments.

PCR employed 60 Vbeta and 13 Jbeta primers. TCRdb's copy holds only in-frame clones and misses some; the assay was immunoSEQ multiplex PCR. The table records 150,000 to 200,000 clones, approximately 85% of them present only once. The V and J genes are TRBV15 and TRBJ2-3; 9 bases align to TRBD2. Sample: PBMCs. This TCR was sampled from a girl aged 10 to 17 in good health and CMV-seropositive. The CDR3 loop is CATSEERGAEDTQYF. The CDR3 region has the DNA TGTGCCACCAGCGAGGAGCGGGGGGCGGAAGATACGCAGTATTTT.